The subject of this entry is one T cell receptor (beta chain). This specimen comes from a study of T cell responses to AZD1222 COVID-19 vaccine. Study background: Second-dose intervals of approximately 4 or approximately 12 weeks were pooled.

Trimming took off 8 bases at V and 6 bases at J, with 7 bases between the two ends. The CDR3 loop spans 10 amino acids. Per the germline V gene, CDR1 is MNHEY and CDR2 is SVGAGI. Assay used: immunoSEQ multiplex PCR; TCRdb lists only in-frame clones, some missing. This table holds 100,000 to 120,000 clones, roughly 90% found once. This TCR was recovered from an adult in good health. The chain links TRBV6-5 to TRBJ1-2; no reliable D call. The sequencing here drew on peripheral blood, taken on day 0 of AZD1222 vaccination. For the CDR3, the DNA is TGTGCCAGCCAAGGAGATGGCTACACCTTC. Translated, it gives CASQGDGYTF.